Below are 29 T cell receptor beta chains sequenced from a single sample in a study of blood T cell repertoires in COVID-19. Profiling relied on immunoSEQ multiplex PCR, and the TCRdb table lists in-frame clones only, not all of them. The sample has approximately 200,000 clones, 87% seen once. Sequenced: PBMCs or T cells enriched from blood (not recorded which). The receptors were sampled from a man aged 25-45 years who had recovered from COVID-19.

J is TRBJ1-5 and V is TRBV5-5; TRBD1 matches 7 bases. CDR3 length: 14 residues. Per germline, CDR1 SGHKS and CDR2 YYEKEE (reference sequence). The V and J ends lost 4 bases and 5 bases, in that order; junction bases with no gene match: 6. The chain's CDR3 is CASSIQGIHQPQHF. Here the CDR3 DNA reads TGTGCCAGCAGCATACAGGGGATTCATCAGCCCCAGCATTTT. The full variable domain, rest sourced from reference TRBV5-5 and TRBJ1-5, is DAGVTQSPTHLIKTRGQQVTLRCSPISGHKSVSWYQQVLGQGPQFIFQYYEKEERGRGNFPDRFSARQFPNYSSELNVNALLLGDSALYLCASSIQGIHQPQHFGDGTRLSIL.

V and J are TRBV2 and TRBJ2-5; 8 nucleotides align to TRBD1. Germline lookup yields CDR1 SNHLY and CDR2 FYNNEI. Losses at the gene ends were 5 bases for V and 6 bases for J; bases not matched to a gene: 11. The CDR3 contains 15 residues. CDR3 in DNA: TGTGCCAGCAGTTACTCAGGGGGCGAGGGAAAGACCCAGTACTTC. Protein product: CASSYSGGEGKTQYF.

The rearrangement joins TRBV19 to TRBJ1-5, with 10 nucleotides matching TRBD1. CDR3 length: 15 residues. The germline CDR1 and CDR2 sequences are LNHDA and SQIVND (reference sequence). V lost 8 bases to trimming and J lost 3 bases; unmatched junction nucleotides: 7. The CDR3 nucleotides read TGTGCCAGTGGCTGGGGACAGGGGATCAATCAGCCCCAGCATTTT. Protein: CASGWGQGINQPQHF.

This chain uses TRBV19 with TRBJ2-2; 12 bases map to TRBD2. This CDR3 has 16 amino acids. Per germline, CDR1 LNHDA and CDR2 SQIVND (reference sequence). J gave up 5 bases and V 5 bases, and 6 bases lay outside the gene matches. The CDR3 loop is CASSRLAGEGTGELFF. In DNA, the CDR3 is TGTGCCAGTAGTCGACTAGCGGGAGAGGGGACCGGGGAGCTGTTTTTT.

This chain uses TRBV5-6 with TRBJ1-6; possible D gene TRBD1, 6 bases. Germline V CDR1 and CDR2: SGHDT, YYEEEE. The germline V and J ends were trimmed by 1 base and 11 bases, with 13 bases remaining between them. The CDR3 length is 14 residues. CDR3 loop: CASSLWDTRPPLHF. For the CDR3, the DNA is TGTGCCAGCAGCTTGTGGGACACCCGGCCACCCCTCCACTTT.

This clone was counted between two and nine times. The CDR3 loop reads CASSQDRGAWYEQYF. In DNA form, the CDR3 reads TGCGCCAGCAGCCAGGACAGGGGGGCTTGGTACGAGCAGTACTTC. The chain is built from TRBV4-3 and TRBJ2-7, with TRBD1 matching 10 bases. Germline CDR1 reads LGHNA; CDR2 reads YSLEER. Losses at the gene ends were 3 bases for V and 4 bases for J; bases not matched to a gene: 6. This CDR3 has 15 amino acids.

The chain recombines TRBV27 with TRBJ2-7, with a weak D call TRBD1 (6 bases). V was cut by 4 bases and J by 1 base, with 8 bases left in between. The CDR3 length is 13 residues. From germline, CDR1 is MNHEY and CDR2 SMNVEV (reference sequence). The CDR3 sequence is CASSYRVSYEQYF. The CDR3 DNA sequence: TGTGCCAGCAGTTACAGGGTATCCTACGAGCAGTACTTC.

The chain carries TRBV30 and TRBJ1-1; 8 nucleotides agree with TRBD1. In germline, CDR1 is GTSNPN, CDR2 SVGIG (reference sequence). V shed 3 bases and J 5 bases; nucleotides not matched to a gene: 5. There are 13 residues in the CDR3. CDR3 DNA sequence: TGTGCCTGGAGCCGGACAGGGCGGACTGAAGCTTTCTTT. It specifies CAWSRTGRTEAFF.

The chain joins TRBV19 to TRBJ1-4; the D is unclear. The germline V gene has CDR1 LNHDA and CDR2 SQIVND (reference sequence). This CDR3 spans 12 amino acids. V shed 4 bases and J shed 11 bases, with 11 bases lying between them. The CDR3 nucleotides are TGTGCCAGTAGTACCCCAGGTACTAAACTGTTTTTT. Its protein product is CASSTPGTKLFF.

The J gene is TRBJ1-4, the V gene TRBV29-1; D possibly corresponds to TRBD1 (5 bases). V was clipped by 4 bases and J by 4 bases, with 13 bases between them. CDR1 SQVTM and CDR2 ANQGSEA come from the germline V gene. This CDR3 is built from 14 residues. CDR3 coding DNA: TGCAGCGTTGTCGCAGGGCGGCATAATGAAAAACTGTTTTTT. It translates to CSVVAGRHNEKLFF.

The chain combines TRBV4-2 with TRBJ2-3; TRBD2 matches 10 bases. J lost 6 bases, V lost 2 bases, and 14 bases had no gene match. CDR1 LGHNA and CDR2 YNFKEQ come from the germline V gene. This CDR3 is built from 18 residues. The CDR3, as DNA: TGTGCCAGCAGCCAATCGGGATCAGCGGGAGGGCTCCGGGATACGCAGTATTTT. It translates to CASSQSGSAGGLRDTQYF.

This clone was found once. V gene TRBV3-1 (or the pseudogene TRBV3-2) combines with J gene TRBJ2-5; 9 nucleotides align to TRBD1. Trimming at V came to 3 bases and at J to 4 bases, leaving 9 bases not matched to a gene. The germline CDR1 and CDR2 sequences are LGHDT and YNNKEL (reference sequence). The CDR3 covers 16 residues. CDR3 DNA sequence: TGTGCCAGCAGCCACACCCCGGGACAGGGAAGAGAGACCCAGTACTTC. Translated: CASSHTPGQGRETQYF.

The chain has TRBV4-1 and TRBJ2-7, with TRBD2 identical over 9 bases. The ends lost 3 bases at V and 5 bases at J; junction bases unmatched: 8. This CDR3 comprises 15 residues. Germline V CDR1 and CDR2: MGHRA, YSYEKL. The CDR3 sequence is CASSQGLATQNEQYF. In DNA form, the CDR3 reads TGCGCCAGCAGCCAGGGACTAGCTACTCAGAACGAGCAGTACTTC.

This sequence joins TRBV5-1 and TRBJ2-1; D gene unclear. The V gene's germline CDR1 is SGHRS and CDR2 YFSETQ. Trimming took off 1 base at V and 8 bases at J, with 13 bases between the two ends. CDR3 size: 14 residues. CDR3 DNA sequence: TGCGCCAGCAGCTTGTATCCCGAGATGTATGAGCAGTTCTTC. Protein: CASSLYPEMYEQFF. The variable domain in full, completed from reference TRBV5-1 and TRBJ2-1, reads KAGVTQTPRYLIKTRGQQVTLSCSPISGHRSVSWYQQTPGQGLQFLFEYFSETQRNKGNFPGRFSGRQFSNSRSEMNVSTLELGDSALYLCASSLYPEMYEQFFGPGTRLTVL.

The table lists this clone with a few counts. V and J are TRBV30 and TRBJ2-2; possibly TRBD2 for D (6 bases). CDR1 is GTSNPN, CDR2 SVGIG, per germline (reference sequence). The ends were cut back, 5 bases at V and 5 bases at J, with 15 bases in the middle. The CDR3 totals 14 residues. CDR3 sequence: CAWSSMGRTGELFF. The CDR3 DNA reads TGTGCCTGGTCCTCAATGGGGAGGACCGGGGAGCTGTTTTTT.

The V call is TRBV27, the J call TRBJ1-1; 7 bases agree with TRBD1. Germline V gives CDR1 MNHEY, CDR2 SMNVEV (reference sequence). V gave up 6 bases and J gave up 2 bases; unmatched junction bases: 12. The CDR3 is 16 residues long. CDR3 in DNA: TGTGCCAGCAGCTCGGACAGGCCTAGAATCAACACTGAAGCTTTCTTT. It encodes CASSSDRPRINTEAFF.

The rearrangement joins TRBV7-2 to TRBJ2-7; D is ambiguous. V gave up 1 base and J gave up 3 bases, with 4 bases separating them. The CDR3 is made up of 12 amino acids. Germline assignment: CDR1 SGHTA and CDR2 FQGNSA. As DNA, the CDR3 is TGTGCCAGCAGCTTAGAGAGCTACGAGCAGTACTTC. This encodes CASSLESYEQYF.

This sequence joins TRBV27 and TRBJ2-1; TRBD1 aligns across 12 bases. Looked up from germline, CDR1 is MNHEY and CDR2 is SMNVEV (reference sequence). This CDR3 has 15 residues. Trimming took 4 bases from V and 9 from J; bases not matched to a gene: 7. CDR3 protein: CASSSGGQGAREQFF. CDR3 nucleotides: TGTGCCAGCAGTTCGGGGGGACAGGGGGCGCGTGAGCAGTTCTTC.

The chain has TRBV5-1 and TRBJ2-7, with 8 nucleotides matching TRBD1. Germline V gene lookup returns CDR1 SGHRS and CDR2 YFSETQ. Trimming at V came to 4 bases and at J to 5 bases, leaving 8 bases not matched to a gene. The CDR3 has 14 amino acids. CDR3 protein: CASSLDRGEDEQYF. The CDR3 nucleotides read TGCGCCAGCAGCCTTGACAGGGGAGAGGACGAGCAGTACTTC.

The chain couples TRBV7-2 to TRBJ2-5; unclear D gene. This CDR3 is built from 16 residues. V lost 7 bases and J lost 3, with 21 bases in between. Germline CDR1 is SGHTA and CDR2 is FQGNSA. The CDR3 DNA reads TGTGCCAGCACCCTAGGTGGGTCGCAGATGAAAGAGACCCAGTACTTC. Translating it yields CASTLGGSQMKETQYF.

The rearrangement uses TRBV5-1 and TRBJ1-2; possibly TRBD1 for D (6 bases). Germline V CDR1 and CDR2: SGHRS, YFSETQ. The V end was cut by 7 bases, the J end by 6 bases, with 22 bases between. There are 15 residues in the CDR3. The CDR3 here is CASDNGKGTFNGYTF. The CDR3 DNA follows: TGCGCCAGCGACAATGGAAAAGGGACATTTAATGGCTACACCTTC.

The V and J genes are TRBV7-3 and TRBJ1-1, with 9 bases lining up with TRBD1. Germline V gene data show CDR1 as SGHTA and CDR2 as FQGTGA. The CDR3 contains 16 residues. Losses at the gene ends were 4 bases for V and 4 bases for J; bases not matched to a gene: 10. CDR3 in amino acids: CASSSGGQGGSTEAFF. The CDR3 DNA is TGTGCCAGCAGCTCAGGGGGACAGGGTGGGAGCACTGAAGCTTTCTTT.

The table lists this clone with a count of one. This chain links TRBV2 with TRBJ2-5; tentatively, D is TRBD2 (5 bases). This CDR3 contains 13 residues. Germline CDR1 and CDR2: SNHLY and FYNNEI. V dropped 3 bases and J dropped 5 bases, with 10 bases sitting between them. Here the CDR3 DNA reads TGTGCCAGCAGTGAGGTAGCGAAGGAGACCCAGTACTTC. As protein: CASSEVAKETQYF.

V is TRBV7-2 and J is TRBJ2-1, with 12 bases lining up with TRBD2. Germline CDR1 and CDR2: SGHTA and FQGNSA. After removal of 5 bases from V and 8 bases from J, the junction contained 7 bases not matched to a gene. The CDR3 length is 15 residues. The CDR3 nucleotides are TGTGCCAGCAGCGGAACTAGCGGGGGGACCGATGAGCAGTTCTTC. It translates to CASSGTSGGTDEQFF.

This chain uses TRBV3-1 (or the pseudogene TRBV3-2) with TRBJ2-3; D is unclear. Germline V CDR1 and CDR2: LGHDT, YNNKEL (reference sequence). V was pared by 0 bases and J by 11 bases, with 21 bases between. CDR3 size: 16 residues. DNA of the CDR3: TGTGCCAGCAGCCAAGATTCCCCACGCCGCCCTTCGGGGCAGTATTTT. Its protein is CASSQDSPRRPSGQYF.

The gene calls are TRBV19 and TRBJ1-1; 8 bases are shared with TRBD1. The ends lost 7 bases at V and 1 base at J; junction bases unmatched: 5. CDR1 and CDR2 (germline): LNHDA, SQIVND (reference sequence). This CDR3 has 14 amino acids. The CDR3 DNA reads TGTGCCAGTACCCTCGGGACAGGGAACACTGAAGCTTTCTTT. Translated: CASTLGTGNTEAFF.

The CDR3 sequence is CASRPPAAVGEQFF. The CDR3 nucleotides are TGTGCCAGTAGGCCCCCAGCGGCAGTCGGTGAGCAGTTCTTC. V is TRBV19 and J is TRBJ2-1; D might be TRBD2 (5 bases). CDR1 is LNHDA, CDR2 SQIVND, per germline (reference sequence). The CDR3 consists of 14 residues. V was cut by 6 bases and J by 9 bases, with 18 bases left in between.

This clone occurred once. The rearrangement joins TRBV9 to TRBJ2-1, with 15 bases that match TRBD2. The length of the CDR3 is 15 residues. V shed 2 bases, J shed 7 bases, and the junction held 1 base outside the gene matches. CDR1 SGDLS and CDR2 YYNGEE come from the germline V gene. The CDR3 nucleotides are TGTGCCAGCAGCGTGGGGACTAGCGGGGGGAATGAGCAGTTCTTC. It specifies CASSVGTSGGNEQFF.

CDR3 coding DNA: TGTGCCAGCAGTCGCGGGGGCACAGATACGCAGTATTTT. The encoded protein is CASSRGGTDTQYF. The chain couples TRBV28 to TRBJ2-3, with a possible D match to TRBD2 (6 bases). Germline CDR1 reads MDHEN; CDR2 reads SYDVKM. V shed 5 bases and J shed 1 base, with 7 bases lying between them. The CDR3 consists of 13 residues.